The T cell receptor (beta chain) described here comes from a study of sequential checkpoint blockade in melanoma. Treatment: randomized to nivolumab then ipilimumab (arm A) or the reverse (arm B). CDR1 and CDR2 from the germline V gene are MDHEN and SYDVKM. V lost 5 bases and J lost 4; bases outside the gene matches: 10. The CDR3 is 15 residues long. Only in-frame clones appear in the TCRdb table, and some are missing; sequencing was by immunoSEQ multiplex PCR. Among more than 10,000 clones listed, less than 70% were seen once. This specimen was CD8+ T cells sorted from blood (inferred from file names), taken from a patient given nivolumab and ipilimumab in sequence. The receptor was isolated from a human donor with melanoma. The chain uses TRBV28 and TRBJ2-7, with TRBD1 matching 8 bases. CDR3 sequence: CASSQQGGPVYEQYF. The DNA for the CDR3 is TGTGCCAGCAGTCAACAGGGGGGCCCCGTGTACGAGCAGTACTTC.